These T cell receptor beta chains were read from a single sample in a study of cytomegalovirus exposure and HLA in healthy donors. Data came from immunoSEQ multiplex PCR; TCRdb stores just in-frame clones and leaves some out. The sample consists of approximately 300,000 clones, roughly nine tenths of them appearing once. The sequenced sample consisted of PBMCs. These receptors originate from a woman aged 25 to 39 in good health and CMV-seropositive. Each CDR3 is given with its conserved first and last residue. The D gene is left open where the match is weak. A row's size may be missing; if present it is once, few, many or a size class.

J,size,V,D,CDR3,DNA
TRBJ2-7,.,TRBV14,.,CASSPRGAGPYEQYF,TGTGCCAGCAGCCCCCGAGGCGCGGGCCCCTACGAGCAGTACTTC
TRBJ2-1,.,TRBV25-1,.,CASSERIGSYNEQFF,TGTGCCAGCAGTGAACGGATCGGTTCCTACAATGAGCAGTTCTTC
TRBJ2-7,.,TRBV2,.,CASSFSGYEQYF,TGTGCCAGCAGCTTTTCCGGGTACGAGCAGTACTTC
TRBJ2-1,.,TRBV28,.,CASSFLLSYNEQFF,TGTGCCAGCAGTTTCTTGCTGTCGTACAATGAGCAGTTCTTC
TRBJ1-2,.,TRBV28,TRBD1,CASSLVQGANYGYTF,TGTGCCAGCAGTTTAGTGCAGGGGGCTAACTATGGCTACACCTTC
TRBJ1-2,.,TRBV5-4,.,CASSFQGRETGYTF,TGTGCCAGCAGCTTCCAGGGTCGGGAGACCGGCTACACCTTC
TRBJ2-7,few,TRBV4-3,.,CASSQDPGFDEQYF,TGCGCCAGCAGCCAAGATCCCGGGTTTGACGAGCAGTACTTC
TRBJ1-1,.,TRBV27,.,CASGNTEAFF,TGTGCCAGCGGCAACACTGAAGCTTTCTTT
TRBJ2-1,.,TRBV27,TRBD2,CASSISGGEFYNEQFF,TGTGCCAGCAGTATTAGCGGGGGAGAATTCTACAATGAGCAGTTCTTC
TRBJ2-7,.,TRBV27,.,CASSLSVPYEQYF,TGTGCCAGCAGTTTATCCGTTCCCTACGAGCAGTACTTC
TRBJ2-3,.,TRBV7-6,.,CASSLGSESRTDTQYF,TGTGCCAGCAGCTTAGGCTCGGAATCACGCACAGATACGCAGTATTTT
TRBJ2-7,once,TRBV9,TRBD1,CASSVGSGTEMGEQYF,TGTGCCAGCAGCGTAGGGTCCGGGACAGAGATGGGCGAGCAGTACTTC
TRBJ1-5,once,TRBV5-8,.,CASSFTRVSNQPQHF,TGTGCCAGCAGCTTCACCAGGGTGAGCAATCAGCCCCAGCATTTT
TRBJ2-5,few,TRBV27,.,CASTLKGTGAKETQYF,TGTGCCAGCACCCTTAAAGGGACTGGAGCGAAAGAGACCCAGTACTTC
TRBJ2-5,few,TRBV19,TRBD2,CASRTSGPQETQYF,TGTGCCAGCCGGACTAGCGGACCCCAAGAGACCCAGTACTTC
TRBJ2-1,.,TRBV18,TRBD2,CASSPLAGVEQFF,TGTGCCAGCTCACCACTAGCGGGGGTTGAGCAGTTCTTC
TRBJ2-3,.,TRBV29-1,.,CSVMGTDTQYF,TGCAGCGTTATGGGCACAGATACGCAGTATTTT
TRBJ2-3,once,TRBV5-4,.,CASSPRADTQYF,TGTGCCAGCAGTCCTCGTGCAGATACGCAGTATTTT
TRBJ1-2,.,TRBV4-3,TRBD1,CASSQDGIQGQIDSYGYTF,TGCGCCAGCAGCCAAGATGGAATCCAGGGACAGATAGACAGCTATGGCTACACCTTC
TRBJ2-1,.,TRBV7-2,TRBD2,CASSRGTGGYNEQFF,TGTGCCAGCAGCCGGGGAACGGGGGGCTACAATGAGCAGTTCTTC
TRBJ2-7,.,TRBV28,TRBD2,CASRQLAPYEQYF,TGTGCCAGCAGACAACTAGCGCCTTACGAGCAGTACTTC
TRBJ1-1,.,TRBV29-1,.,CSAKGLVGGTVNTEAFF,TGCAGCGCTAAGGGTCTCGTGGGGGGGACCGTGAACACTGAAGCTTTCTTT
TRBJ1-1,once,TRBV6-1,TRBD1,CASRSDRGNTEAFF,TGTGCCAGCAGATCGGACAGGGGTAACACTGAAGCTTTCTTT
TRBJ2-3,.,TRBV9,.,CASSVDGGQSTDTQYF,TGTGCCAGCAGCGTAGATGGGGGGCAAAGCACAGATACGCAGTATTTT
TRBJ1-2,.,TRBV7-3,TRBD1,CASSPGGTGEGYTF,TGTGCCAGCAGCCCGGGGGGGACAGGTGAGGGCTACACCTTC
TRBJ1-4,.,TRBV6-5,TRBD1,CASSRRRGRGEKLFF,TGTGCCAGCAGTCGTAGGAGGGGGCGCGGTGAAAAACTGTTTTTT
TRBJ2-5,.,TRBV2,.,CASGEQGVQETQYF,TGTGCCAGCGGGGAACAAGGGGTCCAAGAGACCCAGTACTTC
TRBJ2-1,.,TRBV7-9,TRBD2,CASSLEREKWYEQFF,TGTGCCAGCAGCTTAGAGCGGGAGAAATGGTATGAGCAGTTCTTC
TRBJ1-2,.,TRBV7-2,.,CASTLGGKKGYTF,TGTGCCAGCACCCTGGGGGGAAAAAAGGGCTACACCTTC
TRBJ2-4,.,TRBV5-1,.,CASSLGTGPNIQYF,TGCGCCAGCAGCTTGGGAACAGGGCCTAACATTCAGTACTTC